Each of the 13 T cell receptor beta chains below was sequenced from the same sample in a study of OX40 agonist ivuxolimab in advanced cancers. The assay was immunoSEQ multiplex PCR, and TCRdb's table has in-frame clones only and misses some. The sample carries about 140,000 clones, 90% recorded once. The sequenced sample was CD4+ or CD8+ T cells sorted from blood, obtained in a trial of the OX40 agonist ivuxolimab. These receptors were collected from an adult with an advanced solid tumor such as melanoma, head and neck, liver or kidney cancer.

V usage is TRBV11-2 and J usage is TRBJ2-3; 7 nucleotides line up with TRBD2. The V and J ends lost 2 bases and 4 bases, in that order; junction bases with no gene match: 0. CDR3 length: 13 residues. CDR1 is SGHAT and CDR2 is FQNNGV in the germline V gene. In DNA, the CDR3 is TGTGCCAGCAGCTTAACTAGCGCAGATACGCAGTATTTT. Its translation: CASSLTSADTQYF.

This clone was counted only a few times. This chain connects TRBV27 to TRBJ2-1; TRBD2 agrees at 10 bases. This CDR3 comprises 16 residues. V trimming: 6 bases; J trimming: 4 bases; junction bases outside the gene matches: 9. Germline V gene data show CDR1 as MNHEY and CDR2 as SMNVEV (reference sequence). In DNA, the CDR3 is TGTGCCAGCAGCCCAGCGGGAGGGGGACGGTACAATGAGCAGTTCTTC. Residues: CASSPAGGGRYNEQFF.

The V and J genes are TRBV28 and TRBJ1-2; D perhaps matches TRBD1 (5 bases). Germline V gene lookup returns CDR1 MDHEN and CDR2 SYDVKM. There are 15 residues in the CDR3. The V gene lost 2 bases and the J gene lost 7 bases, with 17 bases spanning the gap. The CDR3 is CASSLSFQGGSGYTF. The CDR3 bases are TGTGCCAGCAGTTTAAGTTTCCAGGGAGGAAGTGGCTACACCTTC.

The rearrangement links TRBV7-3 to TRBJ2-1; weak D call: TRBD1 (5 bases). Germline values: CDR1 SGHTA, CDR2 FQGTGA. V was shortened by 0 bases and J by 0 bases, with 9 bases between the two germline ends. CDR3 length: 16 amino acids. The CDR3 DNA reads as TGTGCCAGCAGCTTAACGGGGCAGGCCTCCTACAATGAGCAGTTCTTC. This gives the protein CASSLTGQASYNEQFF.

Only a few counts were recorded for this clone. The gene calls are TRBV18 and TRBJ1-3, with D possibly TRBD1 on 6 matching bases. CDR3 length: 14 residues. CDR1 is KGHSH and CDR2 is LQKENI in the germline V gene. Trimming left V 6 bases short and J 0 bases short, with 9 bases between. For the CDR3, the DNA is TGTGCCAGCTCCACGGACAGCTCTGGAAACACCATATATTTT. It yields the protein CASSTDSSGNTIYF.

The chain is built from TRBV28 and TRBJ2-7, with TRBD1 matching over 7 bases. This CDR3 spans 14 amino acids. The trim removed 2 bases at V and 5 bases at J, leaving 6 bases unmatched. Looked up from germline, CDR1 is MDHEN and CDR2 is SYDVKM. The DNA for the CDR3 is TGTGCCAGCAGTTTACTGACAGGGTCCAACGAGCAGTACTTC. It is translated as CASSLLTGSNEQYF.

This chain links TRBV9 with TRBJ2-7; 9 positions match TRBD2. This CDR3 comprises 13 residues. V lost 4 bases, J lost 2 bases, and 1 base stayed unmatched. Per the germline V gene, CDR1 is SGDLS and CDR2 is YYNGEE. CDR3 sequence: CASSRGRAYEQYF. The CDR3 DNA reads as TGTGCCAGCAGCCGCGGGAGGGCCTACGAGCAGTACTTC.

This clone was seen once. The chain is built from TRBV5-1 and TRBJ2-1; either TRBD1 or TRBD2 may supply D (6 bases each). The CDR3 sequence is 12 residues long. V lost 4 bases and J 8 bases, leaving 10 bases between the germline ends. Germline CDR1 SGHRS, CDR2 YFSETQ. This chain's CDR3 is CASSLGGDEQFF. The CDR3 DNA sequence: TGCGCCAGCAGCCTGGGGGGCGATGAGCAGTTCTTC.

The CDR3 nucleotides read TGTGCCAGCAGCTTGGACGGCACAGGGGGCGCGTTGGCCGGGGAGCTGTTTTTT. This encodes CASSLDGTGGALAGELFF. The chain has TRBV5-8 and TRBJ2-2, with 9 bases identical to TRBD1. The CDR3 consists of 18 residues. The V gene's germline CDR1 is SGHTS and CDR2 YDEGEE. Trimming cost V 0 bases and J 6 bases; bases outside gene matches: 12.

The chain joins TRBV6-5 to TRBJ1-6, with D maybe TRBD1 (6 bases). The V end was cut by 2 bases, the J end by 5 bases, with 10 bases between. Germline values: CDR1 MNHEY, CDR2 SVGAGI. This CDR3 has 15 amino acids. The CDR3 region is CASSYTGQNNSPLHF. Written as DNA, the CDR3 is TGTGCCAGCAGTTACACTGGACAGAATAATTCACCCCTCCACTTT.

The gene calls are TRBV28 and TRBJ1-2, with D perhaps matching TRBD1 (5 bases). Germline CDR1 reads MDHEN; CDR2 reads SYDVKM. The CDR3 totals 12 residues. V was cut by 8 bases and J by 4 bases, with 11 bases left in between. This chain's CDR3 is CASGPGTYGYTF. Written as DNA, the CDR3 is TGTGCCAGCGGGCCAGGGACCTATGGCTACACCTTC.

The chain couples TRBV5-4 to TRBJ2-5; the D gene is possibly TRBD1 (5 bases). The DNA end is a closer match to TRBJ2-7, so the J assignment may be wrong. The CDR3 totals 12 residues. The germline CDR1 and CDR2 sequences are SGHNT and YYREEE (reference sequence). CDR3 sequence: CASSPEGVEQYF. The CDR3 DNA reads TGTGCCAGCAGCCCTGAAGGGGTCGAGCAGTACTTC.

The rearrangement links TRBV5-4 to TRBJ1-1; 7 positions agree with TRBD1. The V gene's germline CDR1 is SGHNT and CDR2 YYREEE (reference sequence). Unmatched junction bases numbered 3, after V lost 4 bases and J lost 3 bases. This CDR3 is built from 13 residues. This chain's CDR3 is CASSRQGYTEAFF. For the CDR3, the DNA is TGTGCCAGCAGCAGACAGGGTTACACTGAAGCTTTCTTT. The full variable domain, its missing parts supplied by reference TRBV5-4 and TRBJ1-1, is ETGVTQSPTHLIKTRGQQVTLRCSSQSGHNTVSWYQQALGQGPQFIFQYYREEENGRGNFPPRFSGLQFPNYSSELNVNALELDDSALYLCASSRQGYTEAFFGQGTRLTVV.